Included here is one T cell receptor (beta chain) sequence, with context. As for time point: persistent/refractory GD, antithyroid drugs over 5 years with positive TRAb. PBMCs were the source of the RNA used for TCR sequencing. The patient group derived from an endocrinology department in Xi'an, China. Arm-PCR with iRepertoire HTBI primers amplified the CDR3 regions for these TCR beta libraries. TCRdb processed the multiplex PCR reads anew with MiXCR; each CDR3 protein has one entry. The profile shows approximately 350,000 distinct CDR3 sequences, 20% to 25% of them singletons. Germline-derived CDR1 and CDR2 are GTSNPN and SVGIG (reference sequence). This CDR3 spans 15 amino acids. The ends lost 0 bases at V and 10 bases at J; junction bases unmatched: 12. The sample belongs to a study of regulatory T cells in long-lasting Graves disease. Study at large: Over 5 years of antithyroid drugs with positive TSH receptor antibodies was taken to mean persistent Graves' disease.

The V call is TRBV30, the J call TRBJ1-1, with 9 bases that match TRBD1. The sample here was peripheral blood mononuclear cells (PBMCs), taken when the disease was refractory, from a patient treated with antithyroid drugs. This TCR was recovered from a middle-aged woman with Graves disease. The CDR3 nucleotides are TGTGCCTGGAGTGTACAGGGGGCAAGGTTAATTGGAGCTTTCTTT. Translating it yields CAWSVQGARLIGAFF. Complete variable domain (other parts from reference TRBV30 and TRBJ1-1): SQTIHQWPATLVQPVGSPLSLECTVEGTSNPNLYWYRQAAGRGLQLLFYSVGIGQISSEVPQNLSASRPQDRQFILSSKKLLLSDSGFYLCAWSVQGARLIGAFFGQGTRLTVV.